The 5 T cell receptor beta chains presented below share a single source sample, sequenced in a study of regulatory T cells in long-lasting Graves disease. Documented time point: newly diagnosed GD, antithyroid drugs for less than 3 months. The TCR library was made from RNA that had been extracted from PBMCs in TRIzol. Building of the TCR beta libraries involved iRepertoire HTBI primers and Arm-PCR of CDR3 regions. Each CDR3 protein is one row after TCRdb ran MiXCR on the multiplex PCR reads. The table includes 320,000 or so distinct CDR3 sequences, more than 15% detected once. Sequencing was performed on peripheral blood mononuclear cells (PBMCs), taken at new diagnosis, from a patient treated with antithyroid drugs. These receptors originate from a female donor with Graves disease.

Concerning this clonotype: The junction does not match germline at one end; this may be a read error. This chain connects TRBV2 to TRBJ2-1, with TRBD2 matching over 11 bases. The CDR3 length is 16 residues. Germline V CDR1 and CDR2: SNHLY, FYNNEI. The CDR3 region is CASSEGTSGESNEQFF. CDR3 sequence (DNA): TGTGCCAGCAGCGAAGGGACTAGCGGAGAGTCCAATGAGCAGTTCTTC.

This clonotype was detected many times. This may arise from a read error, as a much more abundant clone is one base away. The gene calls are TRBV20-1 and TRBJ1-1; no clear D gene. V was cut by 6 bases and J by 4 bases, with 9 bases left in between. Germline V gene lookup returns CDR1 DFQATT and CDR2 SNEGSKA (reference sequence). The CDR3 extends over 11 amino acids. The CDR3 loop reads CSAKAATEAFF. In DNA, the CDR3 is TGCAGTGCCAAGGCAGCCACTGAAGCTTTCTTT.

In its sample, this clonotype was seen many times. The V gene is TRBV6-1, the J gene TRBJ2-1; D is possibly TRBD2 (6 bases). Trimming took off 8 bases at V and 7 bases at J, with 24 bases between the two ends. The CDR3 totals 16 residues. CDR1 and CDR2 (germline): MNHNS, SASEGT. The CDR3 protein is CASPSPGVGGVNEQFF. The CDR3 DNA reads as TGTGCCAGCCCGAGCCCGGGGGTCGGTGGGGTAAATGAGCAGTTCTTC.

This clonotype was seen ten or more times. The V call is TRBV9, the J call TRBJ1-1; D gene ambiguous. Trimming removed 1 base at V and 3 bases at J, with 7 bases between. From germline, CDR1 is SGDLS and CDR2 YYNGEE. The CDR3 is 13 amino acids. CDR3 sequence: CASSVFPHTEAFF. As DNA, the CDR3 is TGTGCCAGCAGCGTATTTCCTCACACTGAAGCTTTCTTT.

Note on this clonotype: With a much larger clone just one base away, this may be a read error. J is TRBJ2-1 and V is TRBV7-2; no clear D gene. CDR3 length: 14 residues. Germline V gives CDR1 SGHTA, CDR2 FQGNSA. The CDR3 region is CASSLARIPRWQSF. CDR3 in DNA: TGTGCCAGCAGCTTGGCTCGGATCCCTAGGTGGCAGTCCTTC.